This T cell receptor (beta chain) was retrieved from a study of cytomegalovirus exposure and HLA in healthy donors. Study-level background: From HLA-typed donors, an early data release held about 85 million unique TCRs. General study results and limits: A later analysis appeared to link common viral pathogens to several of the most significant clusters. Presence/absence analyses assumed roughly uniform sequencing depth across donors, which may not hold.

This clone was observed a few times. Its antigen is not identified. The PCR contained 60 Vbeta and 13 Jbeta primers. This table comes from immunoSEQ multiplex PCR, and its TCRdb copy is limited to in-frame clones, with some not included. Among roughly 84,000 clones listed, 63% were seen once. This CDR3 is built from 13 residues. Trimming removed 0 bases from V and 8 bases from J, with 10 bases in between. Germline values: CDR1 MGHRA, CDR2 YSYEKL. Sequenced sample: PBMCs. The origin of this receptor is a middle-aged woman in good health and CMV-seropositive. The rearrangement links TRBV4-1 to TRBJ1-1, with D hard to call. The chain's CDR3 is CASSQDQAREAFF. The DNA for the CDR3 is TGCGCCAGCAGCCAAGACCAGGCTCGCGAAGCTTTCTTT.